This T cell receptor (beta chain) was profiled in a study of T cell repertoires in cytomegalovirus infection. Study information: Public TCR beta signatures marked donors with CMV infection and the matching HLA.

This clonotype was picked up one time. Its antigen is as yet unknown. TCRdb recomputed calls from the reads with MiXCR, one row per CDR3 protein. The sample contains about 78,000 distinct CDR3 sequences, approximately 39% of which appear only once. The CDR3 length is 16 residues. CDR1 is MDHEN, CDR2 SYDVKM, per germline. J gave up 0 bases and V 3 bases, and 2 bases lay outside the gene matches. This sequence joins TRBV28 and TRBJ2-5, with 12 bases identical to TRBD2. This TCR was sampled from a human donor in good health (CMV status not recorded). Some clones in this sample may be carry-over from other donors' samples. Material: CD8+ T cells from cultured PBMCs, obtained from culture after CMV antigen stimulation. The CDR3 DNA sequence: TGTGCCAGCAGTTTTGGACTAGCGGGGAACCAAGAGACCCAGTACTTC. Amino acid sequence: CASSFGLAGNQETQYF. Using reference TRBV28 and TRBJ2-5 for the parts outside the CDR3, the full variable domain is DVKVTQSSRYLVKRTGEKVFLECVQDMDHENMFWYRQDPGLGLRLIYFSYDVKMKEKGDIPEGYSVSREKKERFSLILESASTNQTSMYLCASSFGLAGNQETQYFGPGTRLLVL.